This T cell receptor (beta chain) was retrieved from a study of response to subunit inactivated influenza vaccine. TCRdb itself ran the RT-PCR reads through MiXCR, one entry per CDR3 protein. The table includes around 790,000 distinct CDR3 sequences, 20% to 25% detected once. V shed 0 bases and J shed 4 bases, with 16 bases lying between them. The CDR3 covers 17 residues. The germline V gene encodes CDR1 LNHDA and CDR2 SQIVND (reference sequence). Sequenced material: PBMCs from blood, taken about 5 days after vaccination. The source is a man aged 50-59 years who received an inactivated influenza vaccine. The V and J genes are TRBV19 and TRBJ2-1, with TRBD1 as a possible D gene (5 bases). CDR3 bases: TGTGCCAGTAGTATAGATGTCACAGGCAGGGTTTACAATGAGCAGTTCTTC. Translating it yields CASSIDVTGRVYNEQFF. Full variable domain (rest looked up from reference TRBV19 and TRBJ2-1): DGGITQSPKYLFRKEGQNVTLSCEQNLNHDAMYWYRQDPGQGLRLIYYSQIVNDFQKGDIAEGYSVSREKKESFPLTVTSAQKNPTAFYLCASSIDVTGRVYNEQFFGPGTRLTVL.